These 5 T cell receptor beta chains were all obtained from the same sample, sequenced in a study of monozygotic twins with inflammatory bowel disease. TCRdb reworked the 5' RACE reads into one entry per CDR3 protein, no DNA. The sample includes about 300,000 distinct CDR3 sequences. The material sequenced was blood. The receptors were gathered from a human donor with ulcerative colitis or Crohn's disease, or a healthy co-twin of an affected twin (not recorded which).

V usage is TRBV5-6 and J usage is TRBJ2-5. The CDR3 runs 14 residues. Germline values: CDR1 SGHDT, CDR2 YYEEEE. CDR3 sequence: CASSLLGEEETQYF.

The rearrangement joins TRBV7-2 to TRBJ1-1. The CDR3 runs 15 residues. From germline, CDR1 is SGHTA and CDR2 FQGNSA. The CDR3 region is CASRRGGSTDTEAFF. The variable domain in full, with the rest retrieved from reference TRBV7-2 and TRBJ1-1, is GAGVSQSPSNKVTEKGKDVELRCDPISGHTALYWYRQSLGQGLEFLIYFQGNSAPDKSGLPSDRFSAERTGGSVSTLTIQRTQQEDSAVYLCASRRGGSTDTEAFFGQGTRLTVV.

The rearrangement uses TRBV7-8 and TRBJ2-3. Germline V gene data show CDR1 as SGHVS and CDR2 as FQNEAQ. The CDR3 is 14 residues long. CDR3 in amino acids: CASSLRAVGDTQYF. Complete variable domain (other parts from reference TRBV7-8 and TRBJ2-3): GAGVSQSPRYKVAKRGQDVALRCDPISGHVSLFWYQQALGQGPEFLTYFQNEAQLDKSGLPSDRFFAERPEGSVSTLKIQRTQQEDSAVYLCASSLRAVGDTQYFGPGTRLTVL.

This chain's CDR3 is CATSRNTYEQYF. The chain carries TRBV15 and TRBJ2-7. Germline V gives CDR1 LNHNV, CDR2 YYDKDF (reference sequence). The length of the CDR3 is 12 residues. The whole variable domain, filled in from reference TRBV15 and TRBJ2-7, reads DAMVIQNPRYQVTQFGKPVTLSCSQTLNHNVMYWYQQKSSQAPKLLFHYYDKDFNNEADTPDNFQSRRPNTSFCFLDIRSPGLGDTAMYLCATSRNTYEQYFGPGTRLTVT.

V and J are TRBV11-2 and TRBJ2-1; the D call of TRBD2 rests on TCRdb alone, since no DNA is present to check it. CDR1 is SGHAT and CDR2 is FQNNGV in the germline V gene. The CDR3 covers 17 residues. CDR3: CASIARVAGVFLYEQFF.